This TCR beta chain was found in a study of T-cell memory formation after mild COVID-19. Study-wide results and limits: Clones shrinking between day 15 and 85 showed a balanced CD4/CD8 split, and those that grew later tilted toward CD4+.

5'RACE with constant-segment primers built TCRalpha and TCRbeta cDNA libraries with UMIs. TCRdb recomputed calls from the 5' RACE reads with MiXCR, one row per CDR3 protein. The top ten hold 12% of the sample, which has hundreds of thousands of distinct CDR3 sequences, more than 15% seen once. The V gene's germline CDR1 is DFQATT and CDR2 SNEGSKA (reference sequence). Trimming took 5 bases from V and 2 from J, leaving 16 bases between them. The CDR3 sequence is 14 residues long. This clonotype was seen a handful of times. Its antigen is not known. Sequencing was performed on PBMCs or a T cell subset sorted from them (not recorded which). The chain carries TRBV20-1 and TRBJ2-7, with D maybe TRBD1 (6 bases). This clonotype originated in an adult woman who had mild COVID-19 (a few samples of this study predate the infection). Cell type and time point are not known. This chain's CDR3 is CSAPLGGETYEQYF. Written as DNA, the CDR3 is TGCAGTGCTCCACTAGGGGGTGAGACCTACGAGCAGTACTTC.